This is a list of T cell receptor beta chains from one sample in a study of stem cell transplantation in POMP-related autoinflammatory disease. Generated by immunoSEQ multiplex PCR, the TCRdb table keeps only in-frame clones and is missing some. In the table there are approximately 6,900 clones, less than 90% of which are singletons. The source material was a CXCR5-defined cell subset from PBMCs. These receptor sequences come from a human donor in good health. CDR3s include the opening cysteine and the closing phenylalanine or tryptophan. Where a row states a size, it is once, few, many or the class of an expanded clone; other rows omit it.

>TRBJ1-3|-|TRBV6-5
CASSQRHTIYF
>TRBJ1-1|once|TRBV6-1
CASSAQGANTEAFF
>TRBJ1-4|few|TRBV7-9
CASSTTERANEKLFF
>TRBJ1-1|few|TRBV7-2
CASSLKANTEAFF
>TRBJ2-7|-|TRBV10-2
CASGTSGYEQYF
>TRBJ2-1|-|TRBV10-2
CASSVAGEQFF
>TRBJ1-1|-|TRBV11-3
CASSPDRPPLNTEAFF
>TRBJ2-5|-|TRBV28
CASSLLGQGGTQYF
>TRBJ1-4|few|TRBV5-4
CASSLAAREGKLFF
>TRBJ2-7|-|TRBV6-1
CASSYRGQSGEQYF
>TRBJ1-1|-|TRBV9
CASSVVSNTEAFF
>TRBJ1-4|-|TRBV7-9
CASSPLAGTLATNEKLFF
>TRBJ2-4|-|TRBV28
CASSPGPRAKNIQYF
>TRBJ2-3|once|TRBV10-1
CASSESDSPGVADTQYF
>TRBJ1-4|-|TRBV19
CASSANIRPATNEKLFF
>TRBJ1-3|-|TRBV7-8
CASSFQRDSGNTIYF
>TRBJ1-1|-|TRBV7-2
CASKWAGATEAFF
>TRBJ2-5|once|TRBV4-1
CASSQVPGKQETQYF
>TRBJ1-1|-|TRBV15
CATSRQMGLNTEAFF
>TRBJ1-2|once|TRBV6-5
CASSSQTGWPYGYTF
>TRBJ2-6|-|TRBV9
CASSKSGANVLTF
>TRBJ2-6|-|TRBV5-4
CASSLSGGANVLTF
>TRBJ1-5|-|TRBV10-3
CATGQSNQPQHF
>TRBJ2-3|-|TRBV6-1
CASSELVDVGGTSRRDTQYF
>TRBJ1-4|-|TRBV4-2
CASSQKGARATNEKLFF
>TRBJ2-5|-|TRBV6-6
CASSPALTGETQYF
>TRBJ2-1|-|TRBV7-2
CASSLVDNEQFF
>TRBJ1-1|-|TRBV6-1
CASSETRGSEAFF
>TRBJ2-7|few|TRBV30
CAWSGDTYEQYF
>TRBJ2-7|few|TRBV6-6
CASSYGTSFSYEQYF
>TRBJ2-1|-|TRBV7-6
CASSLADISEQFF
>TRBJ2-1|-|TRBV28
CASNPGGRGSEQFF
>TRBJ2-3|-|TRBV5-1
CASSGITNTDTQYF
>TRBJ1-2|-|TRBV30
CAWRDDTRGYGYTF
>TRBJ1-2|-|TRBV4-3
CASSQGQGYGYTF
>TRBJ1-2|once|TRBV19
CASSIVFGGARVSGYTF
>TRBJ1-2|-|TRBV30
CAWSPGQKSAGGYTF
>TRBJ2-3|-|TRBV28
CASRPSTDTQYF
>TRBJ1-6|once|TRBV5-1
CASSPAVGQGSRSPLHF
>TRBJ1-2|-|TRBV9
CASQRGLGYTF
>TRBJ1-5|-|TRBV6-5
CASSPTGNSNQPQHF
>TRBJ1-5|-|TRBV7-9
CASSLGTGVNQPQHF
>TRBJ1-2|-|TRBV5-1
CASSAYRGDGYTF
>TRBJ2-3|-|TRBV5-1
CASSLGRASGDTQYF
>TRBJ2-5|-|TRBV21-1
CASSKGRDPQYF
>TRBJ2-6|-|TRBV6-5
CASSSRPSGANVLTF
>TRBJ2-2|few|TRBV6-4
CASSFSGGAGGELFF
>TRBJ1-2|-|TRBV2
CASSEALRSFRVGGYTF
>TRBJ1-6|-|TRBV28
CASSFSRGQYNSPLHF
>TRBJ2-7|-|TRBV7-9
CASSPMGLAGAYEQYF
>TRBJ1-2|-|TRBV5-1
CASSLASIPLYGYTF
>TRBJ2-3|-|TRBV2
CARQTSRTSGVDTQYF
>TRBJ1-1|few|TRBV30
CAWSEGLLKGTEAFF
>TRBJ1-6|few|TRBV28
CASSFEKIVNLPLHF
>TRBJ2-1|-|TRBV7-3
CASSLGSGSSYNEQFF
>TRBJ1-1|-|TRBV6-1
CASSADRVTEAFF
>TRBJ1-1|-|TRBV6-5
CASCRGDNTEAFF